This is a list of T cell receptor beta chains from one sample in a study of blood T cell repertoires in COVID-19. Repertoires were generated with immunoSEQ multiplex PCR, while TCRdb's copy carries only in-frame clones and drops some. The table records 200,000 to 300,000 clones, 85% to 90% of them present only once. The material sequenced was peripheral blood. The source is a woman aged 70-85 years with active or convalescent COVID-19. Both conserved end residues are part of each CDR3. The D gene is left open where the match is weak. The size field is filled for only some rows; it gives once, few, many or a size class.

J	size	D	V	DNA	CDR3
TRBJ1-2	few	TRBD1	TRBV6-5	TGTGCCAGCAGTTACGCAGACAGGGGCGGCTACACCTTC	CASSYADRGGYTF
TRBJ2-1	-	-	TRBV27	TGTGCCAGCAGTTTATCGATTACAGGGATGAATGAGCAGTTCTTC	CASSLSITGMNEQFF
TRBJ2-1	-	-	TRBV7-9	TGTGCCAGCAGCTCATCAGGAATTTCCTACAATGAGCAGTTCTTC	CASSSSGISYNEQFF
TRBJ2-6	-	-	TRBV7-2	TGTGCCAGCAGCCTTCTTACTATAGCGTCTGGGGCCAACGTCCTGACTTTC	CASSLLTIASGANVLTF
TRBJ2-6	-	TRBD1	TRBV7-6	TGTGCCAGCAGCTTAGGCCCTCCGGGACAGGGGAATCGCTGGGCCAACGTCCTGACTTTC	CASSLGPPGQGNRWANVLTF
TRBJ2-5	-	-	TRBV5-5	TGTGCCAGCAGCCCTCAAGAGACCCAGTACTTC	CASSPQETQYF
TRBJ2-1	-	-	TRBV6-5	TGTGCCAGCAGCGATAGGGAGTGTCAGTTCTTC	CASSDRECQFF
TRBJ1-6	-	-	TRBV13	TGTGCCAGCAGCTTGACATTCCAGTCACCCCTCCACTTT	CASSLTFQSPLHF
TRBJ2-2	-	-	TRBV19	TGTGCCAGTAGTTCCACCAGGTCCCCCGGGGAGCTGTTTTTT	CASSSTRSPGELFF
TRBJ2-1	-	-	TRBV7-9	TGTGCCGGGGGCAGGGTAGGGGAGTATGAGCAGTTCTTC	CAGGRVGEYEQFF
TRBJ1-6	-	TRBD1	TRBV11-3	TGTGCCAGCAGCCGGGGACAGGATAATTCACCCCTCCACTTT	CASSRGQDNSPLHF
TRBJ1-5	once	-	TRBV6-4	TGTGCCAGCAGTTATCTCGGGGGTCAGCCCCAGCATTTT	CASSYLGGQPQHF
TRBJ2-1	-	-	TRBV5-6	TGTGCCAGCGTTTTCCGGGGTGAGCAGTTCTTC	CASVFRGEQFF
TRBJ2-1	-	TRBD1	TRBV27	TGTGCCAGCGCGGACAGGGATAACCCCGGCACCTACAATGAGCAGTTCTTC	CASADRDNPGTYNEQFF
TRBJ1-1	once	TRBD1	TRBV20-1	TGCGGGACAGGGGACCGCACTGAAGCTTTCTTT	CGTGDRTEAFF
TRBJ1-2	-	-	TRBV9	TGTGCCAGCGGGGGCGTTCCTAACTATGGCTACACCTTC	CASGGVPNYGYTF
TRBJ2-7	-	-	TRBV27	TGTGCCAGCAGTCCGCTAGGCTACGAGCAGTACTTC	CASSPLGYEQYF
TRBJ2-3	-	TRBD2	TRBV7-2	TGTGCCAGCAGCTTAAAAAGCGTAGCGGGGGGAGGGACAGATACGCAGTATTTT	CASSLKSVAGGGTDTQYF
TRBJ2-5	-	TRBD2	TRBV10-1	TGCGCCAGCAGTCCAGGGTGGCTAGCGGGGGTGTCGGAGACCCAGTACTTC	CASSPGWLAGVSETQYF
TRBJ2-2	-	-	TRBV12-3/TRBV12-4	TGTGCCGGACAGCAAGCGAACACCGGGGAGCTGTTTTTT	CAGQQANTGELFF
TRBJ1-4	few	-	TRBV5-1	TGCGCCAGCAGCTTGTTCGGGAGATCTGAAAAACTGTTTTTT	CASSLFGRSEKLFF
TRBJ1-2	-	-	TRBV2	TGTGCCAGCAGTGAAGCCCGCCTGTCACTCTATGGCTACACCTTC	CASSEARLSLYGYTF
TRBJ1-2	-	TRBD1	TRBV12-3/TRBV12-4	TGTGCCAGCAGTTTAAAACAGGGGGCTGGCTACACCTTC	CASSLKQGAGYTF
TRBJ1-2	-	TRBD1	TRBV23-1	TGCGCCAGCAGACCAAATGTCAGGGGGCTGTTTTCCGATCAACTCTATGGCTACACCTTC	CASRPNVRGLFSDQLYGYTF
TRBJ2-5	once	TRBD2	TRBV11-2	TGTGCCAGCAGCTTAGCTGCGGGGGGAACAGAGACCCAGTACTTC	CASSLAAGGTETQYF
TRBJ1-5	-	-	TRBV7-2	TGTGCCAGCAGCTCCTCCAGGGGTCAGCCCCAGCATTTT	CASSSSRGQPQHF
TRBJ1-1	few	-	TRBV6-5	TGTGCCAGCAGCCCCCCTGGTGGCCCTGAAGCTTTCTTT	CASSPPGGPEAFF
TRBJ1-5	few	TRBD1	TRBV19	TGTGCCAGTAGTATCTATATGGACAGGGGGAACGGTCAGCCCCAGCATTTT	CASSIYMDRGNGQPQHF
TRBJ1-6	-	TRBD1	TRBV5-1	TGCGCCAGCAGCTTAAGCGGGACAGGGTATAATTCACCCCTCCACTTT	CASSLSGTGYNSPLHF
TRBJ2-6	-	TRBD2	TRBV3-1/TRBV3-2	TGTGCCAGCAGCCCAACCCCTAGCGGGGGGACTGGGGCCAACGTCCTGACTTTC	CASSPTPSGGTGANVLTF
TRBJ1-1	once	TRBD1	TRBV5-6	TGTGCCAGCAGCTTGGGGACAGGGACGAACACTGAAGCTTTCTTT	CASSLGTGTNTEAFF
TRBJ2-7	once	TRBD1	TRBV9	TGTGCCAGCAGCGTAGGGACAGGGAGTTCCTACGAGCAGTACTTC	CASSVGTGSSYEQYF
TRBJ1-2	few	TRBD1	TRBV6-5	TGTGCCAGCAGAGGGGACAGGTTTGGCTACACCTTC	CASRGDRFGYTF
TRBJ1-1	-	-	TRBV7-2	TGTGCCAGCAGCCCGGATACAGCAAACACTGAAGCTTTCTTT	CASSPDTANTEAFF
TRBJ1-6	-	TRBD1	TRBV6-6	TGTGCCAGCAACGAGGGACAGGTGTCACCCCTCCACTTT	CASNEGQVSPLHF
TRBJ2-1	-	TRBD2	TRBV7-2	TGTGCCAGCAGCTACGGGGGGGGAATATACAATGAGCAGTTCTTC	CASSYGGGIYNEQFF
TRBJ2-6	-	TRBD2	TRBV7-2	TGTGCCAGCAGCTTGCTAGCGGGGGTCTCTGGGGCCAACGTCCTGACTTTC	CASSLLAGVSGANVLTF
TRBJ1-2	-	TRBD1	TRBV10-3	TGTGCCACCCTCGGCAGGGGGGAGTTGGATGGCTACACCTTC	CATLGRGELDGYTF
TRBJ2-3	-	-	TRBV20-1	TGCAGTGCTAGTTTCAAGCGGGATACGCAGTATTTT	CSASFKRDTQYF
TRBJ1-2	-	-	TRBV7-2	TGTGCCAGCAGCGGGAGGGACGCAGGCTATGGCTACACCTTC	CASSGRDAGYGYTF
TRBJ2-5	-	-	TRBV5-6	TGTGCCAGCAGCTTGAACGGACAGCTTGTTCAAGAGACCCAGTACTTC	CASSLNGQLVQETQYF
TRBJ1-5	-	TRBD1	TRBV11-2	TGTGCCAGCAGTACCGGGACAGAAATCAATCAGCCCCAGCATTTT	CASSTGTEINQPQHF
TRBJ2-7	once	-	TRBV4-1	TGCGCCAGCAGCCAAGTCGAGACAGCCTACGAGCAGTACTTC	CASSQVETAYEQYF
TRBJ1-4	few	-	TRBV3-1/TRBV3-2	TGTGCCAGCAGACGAGATTCAGGGGTTCGGGAAAAACTGTTTTTT	CASRRDSGVREKLFF
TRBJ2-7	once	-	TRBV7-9	TGTGCCAGCAGCGCCGCTTCTCGGGGGTTTGGTTTCGAGCAGTACTTC	CASSAASRGFGFEQYF